What follows is one T cell receptor beta chain and its context. Its antigen remains unidentified. The V gene's germline CDR1 is MNHEY and CDR2 SVGAGI. The J segment lost 1 base and the V segment lost 6 bases, leaving 3 bases of the junction unmatched. CDR3 length equals 14 residues. Clones were read by immunoSEQ multiplex PCR, and TCRdb kept only the in-frame ones, dropping some. The sample lists some 9,300 clones, about half occurring once. This sample stems from a study of T cell clonotyping in hematopoietic cell transplantation. Study-level points and caveats: Higher Inverse Simpson Index values in graft donor and pretransplant recipient predicted broader posttransplant TCR diversity.

The chain carries TRBV6-5 and TRBJ1-5; 7 bases are shared with TRBD1. Here the sequenced sample was peripheral blood mononuclear cells, taken 100 days after allogeneic stem cell transplant. The sequence was collected from a female patient in her 50s who had an allogeneic stem cell transplant from an unrelated donor, so the T cells may come from the graft donor. Some clones in this sample may be carry-over from other donors' samples. CDR3 nucleotides: TGTGCCAGCAGCTCAGGGGGGAGCAATCAGCCCCAGCATTTT. Translation: CASSSGGSNQPQHF.